A selection of T cell receptor beta chains follows, all from one sample in a study of blood T cells in healthy people across ages. MiXCR, run by TCRdb on the 5' RACE reads, gives a single entry per CDR3 protein. The sample consists of about 600,000 distinct CDR3 sequences, under 55% of them appearing once. Sequencing input: blood. These receptors were taken from a man aged 80 or over in good health. The CDR3 runs from the conserved cysteine through the conserved F or W. Fields, in order: clone size, D gene, V gene, J gene, CDR3 protein, CDR3 DNA. The D gene is left open where the match is weak. Expanded clones get a size class; other rows say once, few or many, or leave the size out.

NA	NA	TRBV6-6	TRBJ2-7	CASSYLGRVNYEQYF	TGTGCCAGCAGTTATTTAGGCAGGGTGAACTACGAGCAGTACTTC
NA	NA	TRBV3-1	TRBJ2-7	CASSPARGHEQYF	TGTGCCAGCAGCCCAGCAAGGGGCCACGAGCAGTACTTC
NA	NA	TRBV18	TRBJ1-5	CASSPRAGGGNQPQHF	TGTGCCAGCTCACCAAGGGCAGGCGGTGGGAATCAGCCCCAGCATTTT
once	TRBD2	TRBV12-3/TRBV12-4	TRBJ2-5	CASSGLTSGRADVETQYF	TGTGCCAGCAGCGGCCTGACTAGCGGGAGGGCCGACGTTGAGACCCAGTACTTC
NA	NA	TRBV20-1	TRBJ2-1	CSAVLTPNEQFF	TGCAGTGCCGTGTTGACCCCCAATGAGCAGTTCTTC
NA	TRBD2	TRBV6-5	TRBJ2-6	CASSPSSGGVNVLTF	TGTGCCAGCAGTCCAAGCTCGGGGGGGGTCAACGTCCTGACTTTC
few	TRBD1	TRBV5-1	TRBJ1-5	CASSQTGGQPQHF	TGCGCCAGCAGTCAGACAGGGGGTCAGCCCCAGCATTTT
NA	NA	TRBV7-7	TRBJ2-2	CASSPTATGELFF	TGTGCTAGCAGCCCCACTGCTACCGGGGAGCTGTTTTTT
NA	TRBD2	TRBV20-1	TRBJ2-1	CSARGSGSVNEQFF	TGCAGTGCTAGAGGTAGCGGGAGTGTTAATGAGCAGTTCTTC
NA	NA	TRBV20-1	TRBJ2-7	CSAPVSYEQYF	TGCAGTGCTCCGGTCTCCTACGAGCAGTACTTC
NA	NA	TRBV7-9	TRBJ1-1	CSSSLEVAEAFF	TGTTCCAGCAGCTTAGAGGTGGCTGAAGCTTTCTTT
NA	TRBD2	TRBV28	TRBJ2-3	CASRVSGSTEYF	TGTGCCAGCAGAGTTAGCGGGAGTACGGAGTATTTT
few	TRBD1	TRBV7-2	TRBJ2-5	CASSPINRGTGETQYF	TGTGCCAGCAGCCCAATCAACAGGGGTACGGGAGAGACCCAGTACTTC
NA	TRBD1	TRBV7-8	TRBJ1-1	CASSLVIGTGGKMNTEAFF	TGTGCCAGCAGCTTAGTAATTGGGACAGGGGGCAAAATGAACACTGAAGCTTTCTTT
NA	NA	TRBV5-1	TRBJ2-1	CASSLAGARGNEQFF	TGCGCCAGCAGCTTGGCGGGGGCGCGGGGCAATGAGCAGTTCTTC
NA	NA	TRBV6-6	TRBJ1-5	CASSYRADQPQHF	TGTGCCAGCAGTTACCGGGCCGATCAGCCCCAGCATTTT
NA	TRBD1	TRBV7-3	TRBJ2-1	CASSLSQGAFNEQFF	TGTGCCAGCAGCTTAAGTCAGGGGGCCTTCAATGAGCAGTTCTTC
NA	TRBD1	TRBV6-2/TRBV6-3	TRBJ2-7	CASTKDRGTSYEQYF	TGTGCCAGCACCAAGGACAGGGGGACCTCCTACGAGCAGTACTTC
few	NA	TRBV10-3	TRBJ2-7	CAISGRDYEQYF	TGTGCCATCAGTGGCAGGGACTACGAGCAGTACTTC
NA	NA	TRBV6-1	TRBJ2-1	CASRPQGTGSYNEQFF	TGTGCCAGCCGGCCCCAAGGGACGGGCTCCTACAATGAGCAGTTCTTC
few	TRBD1	TRBV7-2	TRBJ2-4	CASSLRTGQNIQYF	TGTGCCAGCAGCTTAAGGACAGGCCAAAACATTCAGTACTTC
many	NA	TRBV3-1	TRBJ2-3	CASSQGRDTDTQYF	TGTGCCAGCAGCCAAGGCAGAGACACAGATACGCAGTATTTT
few	TRBD2	TRBV11-2	TRBJ2-3	CASSLGSGGLDTQYF	TGTGCCAGCAGCTTAGGGAGCGGGGGGTTGGATACGCAGTATTTT
NA	NA	TRBV2	TRBJ2-3	CASSRRSGTDTQYF	TGTGCCAGCAGTAGGAGGTCAGGCACAGATACGCAGTATTTT
few	NA	TRBV4-1	TRBJ2-1	CASSPQGSSYNEQFF	TGCGCCAGCAGCCCCCAGGGGAGCTCCTACAATGAGCAGTTCTTC
few	NA	TRBV27	TRBJ2-5	CASSLSPNLAWAETQYF	TGTGCCAGCAGTTTATCACCAAACCTAGCGTGGGCGGAGACCCAGTACTTC
few	TRBD1	TRBV7-9	TRBJ2-7	CASSPLSGTGGDEQYF	TGTGCCAGCAGCCCATTATCCGGGACAGGGGGTGACGAGCAGTACTTC
NA	TRBD2	TRBV6-5	TRBJ2-3	CASSSPYLEGGPYF	TGTGCCAGCAGTTCCCCTTACCTGGAGGGAGGGCCGTATTTT
NA	NA	TRBV28	TRBJ2-1	CASSQLGQTKRYNEQFF	TGTGCCAGCAGTCAGTTAGGACAGACAAAAAGATACAATGAGCAGTTCTTC
NA	NA	TRBV6-2/TRBV6-3	TRBJ2-4	CASSKPAGAKNIQYF	TGTGCCAGCAGTAAGCCAGCCGGTGCCAAAAACATTCAGTACTTC
NA	TRBD1	TRBV30	TRBJ1-2	CAWTLDRAGGYTF	TGTGCCTGGACCCTAGACAGGGCTGGGGGCTACACCTTC
NA	NA	TRBV29-1	TRBJ1-2	CTGLGTYGHTF	TGCACCGGACTGGGGACCTATGGCCACACCTTC
many	NA	TRBV2	TRBJ2-7	CASSGVEGNEQYF	TGTGCCAGCAGTGGGGTGGAAGGGAACGAGCAGTACTTC
few	NA	TRBV5-1	TRBJ2-7	CASSLNIHSTYEQYF	TGCGCCAGCAGCTTGAATATCCATTCAACCTACGAGCAGTACTTC
few	NA	TRBV4-1	TRBJ1-2	CASSLWAHGGYTF	TGCGCCAGCAGCCTATGGGCGCACGGGGGCTACACCTTC
few	NA	TRBV3-1	TRBJ1-6	CASSQGRNSPLHF	TGTGCCAGCAGCCAAGGACGTAATTCACCCCTCCACTTT
many	TRBD2	TRBV6-5	TRBJ2-7	CASNQRETRLANEQYF	TGTGCCAGCAACCAACGGGAAACCCGACTAGCGAACGAGCAGTACTTC